These T cell receptor beta chains were read from a single sample in a study of PD-1 blockade in classical Hodgkin lymphoma. TCRdb's copy holds only in-frame clones and misses some; the assay was immunoSEQ multiplex PCR. The sample holds 15,000 to 20,000 clones, about 90% seen once. Material: peripheral blood mononuclear cells (PBMCs). The receptors stem from a human donor with classical Hodgkin lymphoma. Each CDR3 is given with its conserved first and last residue. The order of the fields is V gene, D gene, J gene, clone size, CDR3 DNA, CDR3 protein. The D gene is left open where the match is weak. Where a row states a size, it is once, few, many or the class of an expanded clone; other rows omit it.

V gene: TRBV7-2
D gene: -
J gene: TRBJ2-1
clone size: -
CDR3 DNA: TGTGCCAGCAGCTCACGGAGTAGTCCTTTCTACAATGAGCAGTTCTTC
CDR3 protein: CASSSRSSPFYNEQFF

V gene: TRBV6-6
D gene: -
J gene: TRBJ1-2
clone size: -
CDR3 DNA: TGTGCCAGTAAAGCGCGGACGCCCCTATATGGCTACACCTTC
CDR3 protein: CASKARTPLYGYTF

V gene: TRBV4-3
D gene: TRBD1
J gene: TRBJ1-1
clone size: -
CDR3 DNA: TGCGCCAGCAGCCAAGATTGGACAGGGGGGGAAGCTTTCTTT
CDR3 protein: CASSQDWTGGEAFF

V gene: TRBV7-2
D gene: -
J gene: TRBJ1-1
clone size: -
CDR3 DNA: TGTGCCAGCAGCTTAGGATTACAGTTCATGAACACTGAAGCTTTCTTT
CDR3 protein: CASSLGLQFMNTEAFF

V gene: TRBV19
D gene: TRBD1
J gene: TRBJ1-5
clone size: -
CDR3 DNA: TGTGCCAGTTCGGACAGGGGACCCTATAGCAATCAGCCCCAGCATTTT
CDR3 protein: CASSDRGPYSNQPQHF

V gene: TRBV5-1
D gene: -
J gene: TRBJ2-5
clone size: -
CDR3 DNA: TGCGCCAGCAACCTAGGAGAGACCCAGTACTTC
CDR3 protein: CASNLGETQYF

V gene: TRBV2
D gene: TRBD1
J gene: TRBJ2-5
clone size: -
CDR3 DNA: TGTGCCAGCAGTGCGACAGGGGGCCAGGAGACCCAGTACTTC
CDR3 protein: CASSATGGQETQYF

V gene: TRBV5-1
D gene: -
J gene: TRBJ1-1
clone size: -
CDR3 DNA: TGCGCCAGCACGAAGACGGATATAACTGAAGCTTTCTTT
CDR3 protein: CASTKTDITEAFF

V gene: TRBV13
D gene: -
J gene: TRBJ2-7
clone size: -
CDR3 DNA: TGTGCCAGCAGCGGACGGACAGAGCCTACGCAGCAGTACTTC
CDR3 protein: CASSGRTEPTQQYF

V gene: TRBV5-1
D gene: TRBD2
J gene: TRBJ2-3
clone size: -
CDR3 DNA: TGCGCCAGCAGCCCGCGACTAGCGGGACGAATTAGCACAGATACGCAGTATTTT
CDR3 protein: CASSPRLAGRISTDTQYF

V gene: TRBV5-4
D gene: TRBD2
J gene: TRBJ2-1
clone size: -
CDR3 DNA: TGTGCCAGCAGCGGCGGACTAGCGGAGGCATACAATGAGCAGTTCTTC
CDR3 protein: CASSGGLAEAYNEQFF

V gene: TRBV28
D gene: -
J gene: TRBJ2-3
clone size: -
CDR3 DNA: TGTGCCAGCAGTTTAACGCCCTTACGGGGAGTCACAGATACGCAGTATTTT
CDR3 protein: CASSLTPLRGVTDTQYF

V gene: TRBV7-9
D gene: -
J gene: TRBJ1-5
clone size: -
CDR3 DNA: TGTGCCAGCAGCTTAGGGCAAGCACAGCCCCAGCATTTT
CDR3 protein: CASSLGQAQPQHF

V gene: TRBV6-5
D gene: TRBD2
J gene: TRBJ2-7
clone size: -
CDR3 DNA: TGTGCCTGCCGACTAGCAAATAACAACGAGCAGTACTTC
CDR3 protein: CACRLANNNEQYF

V gene: TRBV28
D gene: -
J gene: TRBJ2-1
clone size: -
CDR3 DNA: TGTGCCAGCATCGGACAGATCTACAATGAGCAGTTCTTC
CDR3 protein: CASIGQIYNEQFF

V gene: TRBV7-2
D gene: TRBD2
J gene: TRBJ2-1
clone size: -
CDR3 DNA: TGTGCCAGCAGCTACCCTAGGCTAGCGGGAACCCCAAATGAGCAGTTCTTC
CDR3 protein: CASSYPRLAGTPNEQFF

V gene: TRBV10-3
D gene: -
J gene: TRBJ2-7
clone size: -
CDR3 DNA: TGTGCCACCGGAGTAGGCACCTACGAGCAGTACTTC
CDR3 protein: CATGVGTYEQYF

V gene: TRBV11-3
D gene: -
J gene: TRBJ2-1
clone size: -
CDR3 DNA: TGTGCCAGCAGCCCCCCGGGCTCCAACAATGAGCAGTTCTTC
CDR3 protein: CASSPPGSNNEQFF

V gene: TRBV28
D gene: -
J gene: TRBJ1-2
clone size: few
CDR3 DNA: TGTGCCAGCAGTTTAGGTCGCTATGGCTACACCTTC
CDR3 protein: CASSLGRYGYTF

V gene: TRBV19
D gene: -
J gene: TRBJ2-2
clone size: -
CDR3 DNA: TGTGCCAGTGGACTGAGGGCAGCGAACACCGGGGAGCTGTTTTTT
CDR3 protein: CASGLRAANTGELFF